The rows below give T cell receptor beta chains drawn from one sample of a study of cytomegalovirus exposure and HLA in healthy donors. The table came from immunoSEQ multiplex PCR; TCRdb's copy has only in-frame clones and leaves some out. The sample lists 180,000 or so clones, roughly 85% occurring once. Sequencing used PBMCs. The origin of the receptors is a man aged 50 to 59 in good health and CMV-seropositive. Each CDR3 is given with its conserved first and last residue. Fields, in order: V gene, D gene, J gene, clone size, CDR3 protein, CDR3 DNA. A D gene is named only where the DNA matches it firmly. Some rows mark clone size as missing; the rest say once, few, many or name a class of expanded clone.

V gene: TRBV4-1
D gene: TRBD1
J gene: TRBJ1-2
clone size: .
CDR3 protein: CASSQSTGDYGYTF
CDR3 DNA: TGCGCCAGCAGCCAATCTACAGGGGACTATGGCTACACCTTC

V gene: TRBV18
D gene: TRBD1
J gene: TRBJ1-5
clone size: .
CDR3 protein: CASSPLDRRNQPQHF
CDR3 DNA: TGTGCCAGCTCACCACTGGACAGGCGCAATCAGCCCCAGCATTTT

V gene: TRBV6-1
D gene: .
J gene: TRBJ1-4
clone size: .
CDR3 protein: CASSRYRDIGEKLFF
CDR3 DNA: TGTGCCAGCAGTAGGTACCGGGACATCGGTGAAAAACTGTTTTTT

V gene: TRBV7-8
D gene: .
J gene: TRBJ1-1
clone size: .
CDR3 protein: CASSLGGGMNTEAFF
CDR3 DNA: TGTGCCAGCAGCTTAGGGGGAGGAATGAACACTGAAGCTTTCTTT

V gene: TRBV7-2
D gene: TRBD1
J gene: TRBJ1-3
clone size: .
CDR3 protein: CASSPRDRVAGNTIYF
CDR3 DNA: TGTGCCAGCAGCCCCCGGGACAGGGTCGCTGGAAACACCATATATTTT

V gene: TRBV5-6
D gene: .
J gene: TRBJ1-5
clone size: .
CDR3 protein: CASSLLGKGGNQPQHF
CDR3 DNA: TGTGCCAGCAGCCTTTTGGGAAAAGGGGGCAATCAGCCCCAGCATTTT

V gene: TRBV5-4
D gene: .
J gene: TRBJ2-6
clone size: .
CDR3 protein: CASSLPGSSGNVLTF
CDR3 DNA: TGTGCCAGCAGCTTGCCGGGTTCAAGTGGCAACGTCCTGACTTTC

V gene: TRBV6-4
D gene: TRBD1
J gene: TRBJ2-3
clone size: .
CDR3 protein: CASSRGQGLTDTQYF
CDR3 DNA: TGTGCCAGCAGTAGGGGACAGGGACTCACAGATACGCAGTATTTT

V gene: TRBV10-3
D gene: TRBD1
J gene: TRBJ1-2
clone size: .
CDR3 protein: CAIRDRGYNYGYTF
CDR3 DNA: TGTGCCATCAGGGACAGGGGATATAACTATGGCTACACCTTC

V gene: TRBV5-1
D gene: TRBD1
J gene: TRBJ1-1
clone size: .
CDR3 protein: CASSLGQGSGNTEAFF
CDR3 DNA: TGCGCCAGCAGCTTGGGACAGGGATCGGGGAACACTGAAGCTTTCTTT

V gene: TRBV6-5
D gene: .
J gene: TRBJ2-2
clone size: .
CDR3 protein: CASSYARRVNTGELFF
CDR3 DNA: TGTGCCAGCAGTTATGCCCGGCGGGTGAACACCGGGGAGCTGTTTTTT

V gene: TRBV4-1
D gene: TRBD1
J gene: TRBJ2-1
clone size: .
CDR3 protein: CASSQPGQSSYNEQFF
CDR3 DNA: TGCGCCAGCAGCCAACCGGGACAGAGCTCCTACAATGAGCAGTTCTTC

V gene: TRBV7-3
D gene: TRBD1
J gene: TRBJ2-5
clone size: .
CDR3 protein: CASSPTGTGGEGQYF
CDR3 DNA: TGTGCCAGCAGCCCAACCGGGACAGGGGGTGAGGGCCAGTACTTC

V gene: TRBV9
D gene: .
J gene: TRBJ2-7
clone size: .
CDR3 protein: CASSPGNTPQYF
CDR3 DNA: TGTGCCAGCTCCCCGGGGAACACACCGCAGTACTTC

V gene: TRBV12-5
D gene: TRBD1
J gene: TRBJ1-2
clone size: .
CDR3 protein: CASAQGGAGGYTF
CDR3 DNA: TGTGCTAGTGCCCAGGGGGGAGCGGGTGGCTACACCTTC

V gene: TRBV5-4
D gene: .
J gene: TRBJ2-6
clone size: .
CDR3 protein: CASRNASSGANVLTF
CDR3 DNA: TGTGCCAGCAGGAATGCGAGCTCTGGGGCCAACGTCCTGACTTTC

V gene: TRBV19
D gene: TRBD2
J gene: TRBJ2-7
clone size: .
CDR3 protein: CASSTGGLAGSYEQYF
CDR3 DNA: TGTGCCAGTAGTACCGGCGGCTTAGCGGGTTCCTACGAGCAGTACTTC

V gene: TRBV20-1
D gene: .
J gene: TRBJ1-4
clone size: .
CDR3 protein: CSASHRDTENF
CDR3 DNA: TGCAGTGCTTCTCACCGGGACACGGAGAATTTT

V gene: TRBV28
D gene: TRBD1
J gene: TRBJ1-6
clone size: .
CDR3 protein: CASSLVDRDNSPLHF
CDR3 DNA: TGTGCCAGCAGTTTGGTGGACAGGGACAATTCACCCCTCCACTTT

V gene: TRBV4-1
D gene: TRBD1
J gene: TRBJ1-2
clone size: .
CDR3 protein: CASSPNRDRTYGYTF
CDR3 DNA: TGCGCCAGCAGCCCGAACCGGGACAGGACCTATGGCTACACCTTC

V gene: TRBV5-1
D gene: TRBD1
J gene: TRBJ1-4
clone size: .
CDR3 protein: CASSLGPGQGGNEKLFF
CDR3 DNA: TGCGCCAGCAGCTTGGGCCCCGGACAGGGGGGGAATGAAAAACTGTTTTTT

V gene: TRBV5-5
D gene: .
J gene: TRBJ2-2
clone size: .
CDR3 protein: CASRPGTINTGELFF
CDR3 DNA: TGTGCCAGCAGACCCGGGACAATAAACACCGGGGAGCTGTTTTTT

V gene: TRBV7-9
D gene: .
J gene: TRBJ2-1
clone size: once
CDR3 protein: CASSLAQGSWKFF
CDR3 DNA: TGTGCCAGCAGCTTAGCCCAGGGAAGTTGGAAGTTCTTC

V gene: TRBV5-1
D gene: .
J gene: TRBJ1-1
clone size: .
CDR3 protein: CASSPTGLNTEAFF
CDR3 DNA: TGCGCCAGCAGCCCCACAGGGTTGAACACTGAAGCTTTCTTT

V gene: TRBV7-6
D gene: .
J gene: TRBJ1-2
clone size: .
CDR3 protein: CASSLTPGDGYTF
CDR3 DNA: TGTGCCAGCAGCTTGACGCCAGGGGATGGCTACACCTTC

V gene: TRBV5-6
D gene: .
J gene: TRBJ1-5
clone size: .
CDR3 protein: CASRPNTGGRMVQPQHF
CDR3 DNA: TGTGCCAGCAGACCCAATACGGGGGGGCGCATGGTTCAGCCCCAGCATTTT

V gene: TRBV7-6
D gene: .
J gene: TRBJ2-6
clone size: once
CDR3 protein: CASSLGQSGANVLTF
CDR3 DNA: TGTGCCAGCAGCTTAGGACAGTCTGGGGCCAACGTCCTGACTTTC

V gene: TRBV4-3
D gene: .
J gene: TRBJ2-5
clone size: once
CDR3 protein: CASSQQLYQETQYF
CDR3 DNA: TGCGCCAGCAGCCAACAGTTGTACCAAGAGACCCAGTACTTC

V gene: TRBV25-1
D gene: .
J gene: TRBJ2-5
clone size: .
CDR3 protein: CASSEWRNQETQYF
CDR3 DNA: TGTGCCAGCAGTGAATGGCGGAACCAAGAGACCCAGTACTTC

V gene: TRBV6-1
D gene: .
J gene: TRBJ1-3
clone size: once
CDR3 protein: CASSEVFRTSGNTIYF
CDR3 DNA: TGTGCCAGCAGTGAAGTTTTCAGAACCTCTGGAAACACCATATATTTT

V gene: TRBV18
D gene: .
J gene: TRBJ1-1
clone size: .
CDR3 protein: CASSPDINTEAFF
CDR3 DNA: TGTGCCAGCTCACCCGACATCAACACTGAAGCTTTCTTT

V gene: TRBV4-2
D gene: TRBD1
J gene: TRBJ1-2
clone size: few
CDR3 protein: CASSHGDREVYGYTF
CDR3 DNA: TGTGCCAGCAGCCATGGGGACAGGGAGGTCTATGGCTACACCTTC

V gene: TRBV6-6
D gene: .
J gene: TRBJ1-6
clone size: .
CDR3 protein: CASRLGGRRNSPLHF
CDR3 DNA: TGTGCCAGCAGACTCGGGGGAAGACGTAATTCACCCCTCCACTTT

V gene: TRBV29-1
D gene: .
J gene: TRBJ1-1
clone size: .
CDR3 protein: CSVGTSGTEAFF
CDR3 DNA: TGCAGCGTTGGCACATCGGGCACTGAAGCTTTCTTT

V gene: TRBV21-1
D gene: .
J gene: TRBJ1-5
clone size: .
CDR3 protein: CASSTFCSSNQPQHF
CDR3 DNA: TGTGCCAGCAGCACGTTTTGTAGTAGCAATCAGCCCCAGCATTTT

V gene: TRBV4-1
D gene: TRBD1
J gene: TRBJ1-4
clone size: .
CDR3 protein: CASSQGGDRIATNEKLFF
CDR3 DNA: TGCGCCAGCAGCCAAGGCGGGGACAGAATTGCAACTAATGAAAAACTGTTTTTT

V gene: TRBV5-1
D gene: TRBD2
J gene: TRBJ2-5
clone size: .
CDR3 protein: CASSLTSGGGETQYF
CDR3 DNA: TGCGCCAGCAGCTTGACTAGCGGGGGGGGAGAGACCCAGTACTTC

V gene: TRBV27
D gene: TRBD2
J gene: TRBJ2-3
clone size: .
CDR3 protein: CASSLWGLATDTQYF
CDR3 DNA: TGTGCCAGCAGTTTATGGGGACTAGCCACAGATACGCAGTATTTT

V gene: TRBV28
D gene: TRBD1
J gene: TRBJ1-2
clone size: .
CDR3 protein: CASRPTRDSSNYGYTF
CDR3 DNA: TGTGCCAGCAGGCCTACCAGGGACAGCTCTAACTATGGCTACACCTTC

V gene: TRBV6-4
D gene: .
J gene: TRBJ2-2
clone size: .
CDR3 protein: CASSPGQNTGELFF
CDR3 DNA: TGTGCCAGCAGTCCGGGACAGAACACCGGGGAGCTGTTTTTT

V gene: TRBV7-9
D gene: .
J gene: TRBJ1-5
clone size: .
CDR3 protein: CASSLAYQPQHF
CDR3 DNA: TGTGCCAGCAGCTTAGCCTATCAGCCCCAGCATTTT

V gene: TRBV7-6
D gene: TRBD1
J gene: TRBJ2-5
clone size: .
CDR3 protein: CASSPGTGGGETQYF
CDR3 DNA: TGTGCCAGCAGCCCTGGGACAGGGGGTGGAGAGACCCAGTACTTC

V gene: TRBV7-9
D gene: .
J gene: TRBJ1-4
clone size: few
CDR3 protein: CASGSTGKLFF
CDR3 DNA: TGTGCCAGCGGTTCTACAGGAAAACTGTTTTTT

V gene: TRBV12-5
D gene: .
J gene: TRBJ1-2
clone size: .
CDR3 protein: CASGLGGGGDYGYTF
CDR3 DNA: TGTGCTAGTGGTTTGGGAGGCGGAGGGGACTATGGCTACACCTTC

V gene: TRBV5-4
D gene: TRBD2
J gene: TRBJ2-3
clone size: .
CDR3 protein: CASSGRLAGSTDTQYF
CDR3 DNA: TGTGCCAGCAGCGGACGGCTAGCGGGTAGCACAGATACGCAGTATTTT

V gene: TRBV4-3
D gene: TRBD1
J gene: TRBJ1-1
clone size: .
CDR3 protein: CASSPGGQGRELDTEAFF
CDR3 DNA: TGCGCCAGCAGCCCGGGCGGACAGGGGAGGGAGCTGGACACTGAAGCTTTCTTT

V gene: TRBV5-1
D gene: .
J gene: TRBJ1-1
clone size: .
CDR3 protein: CASSLGFGVTEAFF
CDR3 DNA: TGCGCCAGCAGCTTGGGCTTCGGGGTCACTGAAGCTTTCTTT

V gene: TRBV7-2
D gene: TRBD2
J gene: TRBJ2-5
clone size: few
CDR3 protein: CASSLDPSGLEAQYF
CDR3 DNA: TGTGCCAGCAGCTTAGACCCCTCGGGACTAGAGGCCCAGTACTTC

V gene: TRBV6-5
D gene: TRBD2
J gene: TRBJ2-5
clone size: few
CDR3 protein: CASSLSLAGEQETQYF
CDR3 DNA: TGTGCCAGCAGTTTATCGCTAGCGGGGGAGCAAGAGACCCAGTACTTC

V gene: TRBV4-3
D gene: .
J gene: TRBJ2-6
clone size: .
CDR3 protein: CASSQDLRGGLLLFGANVLTF
CDR3 DNA: TGCGCCAGCAGCCAAGATCTGAGGGGGGGGCTGCTCTTGTTTGGGGCCAACGTCCTGACTTTC

V gene: TRBV6-6
D gene: .
J gene: TRBJ2-1
clone size: .
CDR3 protein: CASSMGRINEQFF
CDR3 DNA: TGTGCCAGCAGTATGGGCAGGATCAATGAGCAGTTCTTC

V gene: TRBV7-7
D gene: TRBD2
J gene: TRBJ2-1
clone size: once
CDR3 protein: CASSSELAGEYNEQFF
CDR3 DNA: TGTGCCAGCAGCTCCGAACTAGCGGGGGAGTACAATGAGCAGTTCTTC

V gene: TRBV13
D gene: TRBD1
J gene: TRBJ2-7
clone size: .
CDR3 protein: CASSLGAGGDEQYF
CDR3 DNA: TGTGCCAGCAGCTTGGGGGCAGGGGGCGACGAGCAGTACTTC